This TCR beta chain originates from a study of CD8 T cells in ankylosing spondylitis. TCRdb reprocessed the 5' RACE reads with MiXCR, giving one entry per CDR3 protein. The table lists hundreds of thousands of distinct CDR3 sequences, 20% to 30% of them singletons, with approximately 6.6% in the top ten. Study-level findings and limits: Typical of ankylosing spondylitis blood, it appeared, was a TCR beta motif of fewer than ten highly homologous variants. Clones linked to disease were reported to show significant enrichment in matched ankylosing spondylitis synovial fluid.

This clonotype was observed many times. The antigen is unknown. This CDR3 is built from 16 residues. With V trimmed by 1 base and J by 3 bases, 8 bases remained unmatched. Germline V gives CDR1 SGHTA, CDR2 FQGNSA. The source is a male donor with ankylosing spondylitis or in good health (not recorded which). Sample: blood, either unsorted or a sorted T cell fraction (not recorded which). J is TRBJ2-5 and V is TRBV7-2; 7 bases line up with TRBD1. In nucleotides, the CDR3 is TGTGCCAGCAGCTTAGGCCTGACAGGGACAAAAGAGACCCAGTACTTC. Translating gives CASSLGLTGTKETQYF. Using reference TRBV7-2 and TRBJ2-5 for the parts outside the CDR3, the full variable domain is GAGVSQSPSNKVTEKGKDVELRCDPISGHTALYWYRQSLGQGLEFLIYFQGNSAPDKSGLPSDRFSAERTGGSVSTLTIQRTQQEDSAVYLCASSLGLTGTKETQYFGPGTRLLVL.